This T cell receptor (beta chain) was identified during a study of low-dose radiotherapy and immunotherapy resistance in tumors. Study overall: Cohort 1 was given 0.5 Gy per fraction every 2 weeks, for 6.5 Gy total. Participants were given intravenous cyclophosphamide 200 mg/m2 every two weeks, one day before radiation and immunotherapy. The regimen for patients comprised intravenous nivolumab 240 mg every two weeks plus intravenous ipilimumab 1 mg/kg every six weeks.

Both TCRalpha and TCRbeta chains were reverse transcribed with V-gene-specific primers. PCR amplification of the TCRs was performed with Phusion for 20 PCR cycles, and it relied on a constant-region primer together with a V-primer adapter. After the mRNA was isolated, it was amplified using in vitro transcription. One entry per CDR3 protein, called by TCRdb with MiXCR from the reads. This table has 65,000 to 90,000 distinct CDR3 sequences, approximately 20% appearing once. This clonotype was seen ten or more times. The germline V and J ends were trimmed by 3 bases and 5 bases, with 11 bases remaining between them. Germline V gene data show CDR1 as SQVTM and CDR2 as ANQGSEA. The CDR3 covers 12 residues. Time point given: before trial treatment.

The chain is built from TRBV29-1 and TRBJ2-7; a possible D gene is TRBD1 (6 bases). The receptor's source is a male donor with prostate cancer. This specimen consisted of PBMCs, obtained before treatment. The CDR3 sequence: CSVDRGADEQYF. In DNA form, the CDR3 reads TGCAGCGTTGACAGGGGAGCGGACGAGCAGTACTTC.